This T cell receptor beta chain was retrieved from a study of OX40 agonist ivuxolimab in advanced cancers. This table comes from immunoSEQ multiplex PCR, and its TCRdb copy is limited to in-frame clones, with some not included. The sample holds 55,000 to 80,000 clones; roughly 86% are singletons and the top ten take approximately 1%. In germline, CDR1 is SGHTA, CDR2 FQGNSA. V was shortened by 1 base and J by 1 base, with 7 bases between the two germline ends. CDR3 length equals 14 residues. This receptor was taken from an adult with an advanced solid tumor such as melanoma, head and neck, liver or kidney cancer. The V call is TRBV7-2, the J call TRBJ2-5; the D is unclear. Material: CD4+ or CD8+ T cells sorted from blood, obtained in a trial of the OX40 agonist ivuxolimab. The chain's CDR3 is CASSLGRVQETQYF. For the CDR3, the DNA is TGTGCCAGCAGCTTAGGAAGGGTCCAAGAGACCCAGTACTTC.